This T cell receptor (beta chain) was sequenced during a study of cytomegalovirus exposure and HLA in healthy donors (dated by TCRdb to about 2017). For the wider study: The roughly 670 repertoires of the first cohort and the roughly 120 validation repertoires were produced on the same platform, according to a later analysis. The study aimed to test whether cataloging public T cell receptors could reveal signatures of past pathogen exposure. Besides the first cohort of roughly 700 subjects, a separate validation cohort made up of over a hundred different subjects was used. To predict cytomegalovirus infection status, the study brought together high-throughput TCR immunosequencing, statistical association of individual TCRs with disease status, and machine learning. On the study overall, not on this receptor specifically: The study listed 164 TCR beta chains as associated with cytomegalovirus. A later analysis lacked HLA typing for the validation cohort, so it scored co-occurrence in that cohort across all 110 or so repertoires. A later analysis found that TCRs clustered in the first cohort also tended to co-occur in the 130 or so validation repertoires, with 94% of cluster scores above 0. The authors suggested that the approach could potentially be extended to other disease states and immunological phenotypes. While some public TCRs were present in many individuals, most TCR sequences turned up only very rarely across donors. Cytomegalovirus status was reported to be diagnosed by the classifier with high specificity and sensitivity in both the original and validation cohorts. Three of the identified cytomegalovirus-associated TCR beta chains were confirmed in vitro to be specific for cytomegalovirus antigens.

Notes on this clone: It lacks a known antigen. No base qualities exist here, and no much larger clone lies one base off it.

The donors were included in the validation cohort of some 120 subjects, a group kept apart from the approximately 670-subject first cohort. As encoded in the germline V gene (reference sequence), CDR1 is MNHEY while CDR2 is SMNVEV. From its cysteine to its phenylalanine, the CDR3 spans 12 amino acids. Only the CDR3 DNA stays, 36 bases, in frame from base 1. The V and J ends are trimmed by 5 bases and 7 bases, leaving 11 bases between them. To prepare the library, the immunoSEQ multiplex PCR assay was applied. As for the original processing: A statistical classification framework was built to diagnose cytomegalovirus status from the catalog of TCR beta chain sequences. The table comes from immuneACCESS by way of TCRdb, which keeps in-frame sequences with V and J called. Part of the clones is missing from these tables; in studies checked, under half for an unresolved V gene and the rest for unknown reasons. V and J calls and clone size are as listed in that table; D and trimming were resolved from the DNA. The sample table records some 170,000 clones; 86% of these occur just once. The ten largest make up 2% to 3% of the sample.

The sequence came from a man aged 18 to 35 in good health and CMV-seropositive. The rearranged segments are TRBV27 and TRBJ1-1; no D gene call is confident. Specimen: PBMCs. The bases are TGTGCCAGCAGTGGAGGTTCGGGTGAAGCTTTCTTT. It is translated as CASSGGSGEAFF.